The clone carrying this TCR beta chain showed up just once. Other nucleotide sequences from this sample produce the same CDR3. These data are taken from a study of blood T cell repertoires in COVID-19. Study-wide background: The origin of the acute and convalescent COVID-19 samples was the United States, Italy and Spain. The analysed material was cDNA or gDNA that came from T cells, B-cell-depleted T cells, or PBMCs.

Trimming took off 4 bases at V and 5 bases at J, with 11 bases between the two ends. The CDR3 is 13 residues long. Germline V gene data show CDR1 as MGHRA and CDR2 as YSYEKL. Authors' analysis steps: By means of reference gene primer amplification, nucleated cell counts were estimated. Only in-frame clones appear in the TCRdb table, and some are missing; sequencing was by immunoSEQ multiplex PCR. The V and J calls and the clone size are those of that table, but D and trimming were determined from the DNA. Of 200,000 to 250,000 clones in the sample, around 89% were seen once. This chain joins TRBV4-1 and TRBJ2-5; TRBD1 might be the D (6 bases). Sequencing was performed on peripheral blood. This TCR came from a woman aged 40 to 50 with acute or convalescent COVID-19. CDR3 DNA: TGCGCCAGCAGCCTTGGACAGTTGGAGACCCAGTACTTC. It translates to CASSLGQLETQYF.